Following are 10 T cell receptor beta chains from one sample sequenced in a study of shared clonotypes between healthy human individuals. Sequencing used immunoSEQ multiplex PCR; TCRdb keeps in-frame clones, though not all of them. The table has millions of clones, 85% to 95% seen once. Cells designated naive CD8 were CD45RO-negative and were positively selected for CCR7, with terminally differentiated effector memory CD45RA+ cells excluded. Source material: naive CD8+ T cells sorted from blood. Every receptor here comes from a man aged 18 to 35 in good health.

The chain joins TRBV7-2 to TRBJ2-2; D gene unclear. V lost 5 bases to trimming and J lost 7 bases, with 17 bases between them. CDR3 size: 15 residues. Germline CDR1 and CDR2: SGHTA and FQGNSA. DNA of the CDR3: TGTGCCAGCAGCCCAGAGGCCTACCACGGCGGGGAGCTGTTTTTT. Translated: CASSPEAYHGGELFF.

The CDR3 here is CASSISGGVYNEQFF. In nucleotides, the CDR3 is TGTGCCAGTAGTATTAGCGGGGGGGTTTACAATGAGCAGTTCTTC. The rearrangement joins TRBV19 to TRBJ2-1; TRBD2 aligns across 11 bases. From germline, CDR1 is LNHDA and CDR2 SQIVND (reference sequence). This CDR3 is 15 amino acids long. V lost 3 bases, J lost 4 bases, and 2 bases stayed unmatched.

The chain employs TRBV13 and TRBJ1-1; D call uncertain. V shed 2 bases and J shed 8 bases, with 9 bases lying between them. The CDR3 is 12 residues long. Germline-derived CDR1 and CDR2 are PRHDT and FYEKMQ (reference sequence). The CDR3 loop is CASSLPGAEAFF. CDR3 bases: TGTGCCAGCAGCTTACCAGGTGCCGAAGCTTTCTTT. The full variable domain, completed using reference TRBV13 and TRBJ1-1, is AAGVIQSPRHLIKEKRETATLKCYPIPRHDTVYWYQQGPGQDPQFLISFYEKMQSDKGSIPDRFSAQQFSDYHSELNMSSLELGDSALYFCASSLPGAEAFFGQGTRLTVV.

The genes are TRBV6-1 and TRBJ2-7, with a possible D match to TRBD1 (6 bases). Between the trimmed V and J ends, which lost 0 bases and 0 bases, there was a span of 12 bases. CDR1 and CDR2 (germline): MNHNS, SASEGT. The CDR3 length is 16 residues. The CDR3 coding sequence is TGTGCCAGCAGTGAAGCTCGGACAGTCATCTCCTACGAGCAGTACTTC. Its translation is CASSEARTVISYEQYF.

The chain carries TRBV27 and TRBJ2-2; 7 bases fit TRBD2. The length of the CDR3 is 14 residues. The V gene's germline CDR1 is MNHEY and CDR2 SMNVEV (reference sequence). V lost 2 bases and J lost 7; bases outside the gene matches: 4. This chain's CDR3 is CASSLIREDGELFF. CDR3 DNA sequence: TGTGCCAGCAGTTTAATCCGGGAGGACGGGGAGCTGTTTTTT.

The CDR3 region is CASSLKQVNTEAFF. DNA of the CDR3: TGTGCCAGCAGTTTAAAACAGGTCAACACTGAAGCTTTCTTT. This chain uses TRBV28 with TRBJ1-1, with D perhaps matching TRBD1 (5 bases). CDR1 is MDHEN and CDR2 is SYDVKM in the germline V gene. V gave up 2 bases and J gave up 2 bases, with 9 bases separating them. The CDR3 has 14 residues.

This sequence joins TRBV27 and TRBJ1-5; TRBD1 is a possible D gene (6 bases). Germline V CDR1 and CDR2: MNHEY, SMNVEV (reference sequence). V lost 2 bases to trimming and J lost 0 bases, with 8 bases between them. The CDR3 extends over 15 amino acids. CDR3: CASSLGGDSNQPQHF. The CDR3 DNA reads TGTGCCAGCAGTTTAGGGGGCGATAGCAATCAGCCCCAGCATTTT.

The CDR3, as DNA: TGTGCCAGCAGTTTAGGGACTAGCCCCAGGGATACGCAGTATTTT. Translation: CASSLGTSPRDTQYF. The gene calls are TRBV27 and TRBJ2-3; 9 nucleotides line up with TRBD2. This CDR3 contains 15 residues. Germline CDR1 is MNHEY and CDR2 is SMNVEV (reference sequence). The trim removed 2 bases at V and 6 bases at J, leaving 6 bases unmatched.

V usage is TRBV10-2 and J usage is TRBJ2-7; D gene ambiguous. With 6 bases removed from V and 3 bases from J, the gap between germline ends came to 12 bases. Germline V gene lookup returns CDR1 WSHSY and CDR2 SAAADI. This CDR3 has 13 amino acids. Here the CDR3 DNA reads TGCGCCAGCAGCCCCTCGACGGACTACGAGCAGTACTTC. It codes for CASSPSTDYEQYF.

A remark on this clone: This same CDR3 is encoded by further DNA sequences in the sample. The CDR3 DNA follows: TGCGCCAGCAGCTTGGAAGGGGGGCTGCAAGAGACCCAGTACTTC. It specifies CASSLEGGLQETQYF. The chain recombines TRBV5-1 with TRBJ2-5, with D perhaps matching TRBD1 or TRBD2 (6 bases each). V was cut by 0 bases and J by 2 bases, with 11 bases left in between. This CDR3 has 15 amino acids. Germline V gene data show CDR1 as SGHRS and CDR2 as YFSETQ.